This T cell receptor (beta chain) was sequenced during a study of shared clonotypes between healthy human individuals. Study at large: A couple of women and three men aged 18 to 49 made up the donors. Notes on the study in general: A handful of donors had around 5% of their naive CD4 clonotypes in common. It was anticipated that sequencing depth would influence how many clonotypes donors shared.

There are 12 residues in the CDR3. Deletions cut 2 bases from V and 3 bases from J, with 2 bases between. The germline V gene has CDR1 LNHDA and CDR2 SQIVND (reference sequence). Concerning this clone itself: Antigen specificity is unknown. Other nucleotide sequences in the sample specify the same CDR3.

The protocol was immunoSEQ multiplex PCR, while the TCRdb copy is restricted to in-frame clones and leaves out a portion. The profile shows under 2.5 million clones, 85% to 95% of them singletons. The sequencing sample was made of naive CD4+ T cells from PBMCs. Regarding subset: CD45RA+ positively selected. The rearrangement links TRBV19 to TRBJ2-1; D is unclear. The sequence came from a man aged 18 to 29 in good health. Some clones in this sample may be carry-over from other donors' samples. The CDR3 protein is CASSILYNEQFF. CDR3 nucleotide sequence: TGTGCCAGTAGTATACTCTACAATGAGCAGTTCTTC. Full variable domain (outside the CDR3, taken from reference TRBV19 and TRBJ2-1): DGGITQSPKYLFRKEGQNVTLSCEQNLNHDAMYWYRQDPGQGLRLIYYSQIVNDFQKGDIAEGYSVSREKKESFPLTVTSAQKNPTAFYLCASSILYNEQFFGPGTRLTVL.